These 14 T cell receptor beta chains share one sample of origin, sequenced in a study of CD8+CD57+ T cells in acquired aplastic anemia. Profiling of TCR beta VDJ combinations and CDR3 sequences used genomic DNA as template. Via MiXCR, TCRdb re-called the reads, giving one row per CDR3 protein. This table has under 200,000 distinct CDR3 sequences, around 40% appearing once. The sequenced sample was sorted CD4+, CD8+, or CD8+CD57+ T cells (not recorded which) from PBMCs. The receptors shown here come from a human donor in good health.

The chain recombines TRBV7-3 with TRBJ2-2, with D unclear. Trimming pared 2 bases from V and 4 bases from J, leaving 8 bases between. This CDR3 is built from 14 residues. Germline V gene sequence: CDR1 SGHTA, CDR2 FQGTGA. In DNA, the CDR3 is TGTGCCAGCAGCTTATCAGTGGTCACCGGGGAGCTGTTTTTT. This translates into CASSLSVVTGELFF.

V and J are TRBV7-2 and TRBJ2-5, with TRBD2 identical over 14 bases. V gave up 5 bases and J gave up 6 bases; unmatched junction bases: 5. The CDR3 totals 15 residues. Germline CDR1 reads SGHTA; CDR2 reads FQGNSA. CDR3 nucleotide sequence: TGTGCCAGCAGCCCGGGACTAGCGGGAGCACAGACCCAGTACTTC. As protein: CASSPGLAGAQTQYF.

The V and J genes are TRBV9 and TRBJ1-1, with 8 bases that match TRBD1. This CDR3 contains 18 residues. Germline loops: CDR1 SGDLS, CDR2 YYNGEE. Losses at the gene ends were 4 bases for V and 4 bases for J; bases not matched to a gene: 18. CDR3 loop: CASSTLEDRESRRTEAFF. The DNA of the CDR3 is TGTGCCAGCAGCACCCTAGAGGACAGGGAAAGTCGACGCACTGAAGCTTTCTTT.

The CDR3 loop is CASSLKRTKSDTGELFF. CDR3 in DNA: TGTGCCAGCAGTTTAAAGCGGACGAAATCTGACACCGGGGAGCTGTTTTTT. The chain carries TRBV6-6 and TRBJ2-2, with a possible D match to TRBD2 (5 bases). Germline lookup yields CDR1 MNHNY and CDR2 SVGAGI (reference sequence). This CDR3 spans 17 amino acids. Trimming stripped 4 bases from V and 3 bases from J, with 18 bases between.

The chain recombines TRBV2 with TRBJ1-4; TRBD1 matches at 9 bases. The trim removed 6 bases at V and 8 bases at J, leaving 7 bases unmatched. The CDR3 is made up of 14 amino acids. Germline assignment: CDR1 SNHLY and CDR2 FYNNEI. The CDR3 is CASRYGTGMEKLFF. CDR3 bases: TGTGCCAGCAGGTACGGGACAGGGATGGAAAAACTGTTTTTT.

Remarks on this clonotype: A junction boundary mismatches the germline segment, possibly from a read error. The chain links TRBV7-2 to TRBJ2-2; TRBD2 might be the D (5 bases). Germline V gives CDR1 SGHTA, CDR2 FQGNSA. The CDR3 has 14 amino acids. The CDR3 is CASSVSGRTGELFF. The CDR3 coding sequence is TGTGCCAGCAGCGTGTCTGGGCGGACCGGGGAGCTATTTTTT.

This clonotype occurred many times. The V call is TRBV11-1, the J call TRBJ2-2; 15 bases align to TRBD2. The CDR3 runs to 20 residues. Germline CDR1 reads SGHAT; CDR2 reads FQDESV (reference sequence). Trimming at V came to 5 bases and at J to 4 bases, leaving 14 bases not matched to a gene. CDR3 nucleotides: TGTGCCAGCAGCGGGAGGACTAGCGGGAGGGCCCGGGGGGCCACCGGGGAGCTGTTTTTT. This gives the protein CASSGRTSGRARGATGELFF.

This clonotype was detected many times. The chain uses TRBV9 and TRBJ1-2, with 9 nucleotides matching TRBD1. The CDR3 covers 14 residues. With 0 bases clipped from V and 7 bases from J, the junction kept 4 bases outside the gene matches. Looked up from germline, CDR1 is SGDLS and CDR2 is YYNGEE. In DNA, the CDR3 is TGTGCCAGCAGCGTAGAGGGACAGGGCGCTGGCTACACCTTC. This translates into CASSVEGQGAGYTF.

The V and J genes are TRBV3-1 and TRBJ1-1; D uncertain. Germline V lookup: CDR1 LGHDT, CDR2 YNNKEL (reference sequence). V gave up 4 bases and J gave up 5 bases, with 8 bases separating them. This CDR3 comprises 12 residues. The CDR3 DNA is TGTGCCAGCAGCCCCTTGGGGACTGAAGCTTTCTTT. It translates to CASSPLGTEAFF.

The V and J genes are TRBV27 and TRBJ1-2; D is possibly TRBD1 (5 bases). Trimming pared 4 bases from V and 2 bases from J, leaving 20 bases between. The germline V gene has CDR1 MNHEY and CDR2 SMNVEV (reference sequence). This CDR3 is 17 amino acids long. The CDR3 here is CASSSTAWTIANYGYTF. The CDR3 DNA reads as TGTGCCAGCAGTTCCACCGCCTGGACAATTGCAAACTATGGCTACACCTTC.

The J gene is TRBJ2-2, the V gene TRBV29-1; D uncertain. The CDR3 is 12 residues long. Germline V gene lookup returns CDR1 SQVTM and CDR2 ANQGSEA. Trimming took off 6 bases at V and 1 base at J, with 6 bases between the two ends. The CDR3 loop is CSVPLNTGELFF. CDR3 DNA sequence: TGCAGCGTACCCTTGAACACCGGGGAGCTGTTTTTT.

The rearrangement joins TRBV7-8 to TRBJ2-7; no firm D call. The CDR3 contains 11 residues. Trimming took 4 bases from V and 7 from J, leaving 8 bases between them. Germline lookup yields CDR1 SGHVS and CDR2 FQNEAQ. The CDR3 DNA reads as TGTGCCAGCAGCTCCGGTCGAGAGCAGTACTTC. Translated, it gives CASSSGREQYF. Full variable domain (rest looked up from reference TRBV7-8 and TRBJ2-7): GAGVSQSPRYKVAKRGQDVALRCDPISGHVSLFWYQQALGQGPEFLTYFQNEAQLDKSGLPSDRFFAERPEGSVSTLKIQRTQQEDSAVYLCASSSGREQYFGPGTRLTVT.

V is TRBV6-1 and J is TRBJ1-3; D gene unclear. The germline gives CDR1 MNHNS, CDR2 SASEGT. V was cut by 7 bases and J by 0 bases, with 16 bases left in between. The CDR3 loop spans 16 amino acids. In nucleotides, the CDR3 is TGTGCCAGCAAATTAAAAGTGAGGGACTCTGGAAACACCATATATTTT. It specifies CASKLKVRDSGNTIYF.

This sequence joins TRBV15 and TRBJ2-3; D unresolved. This CDR3 is built from 14 residues. The V end lost 0 bases, the J end lost 3 bases, and 7 bases lay between the germline ends. Germline values: CDR1 LNHNV, CDR2 YYDKDF (reference sequence). CDR3 amino acids: CATSRDPATDTQYF. In nucleotides, the CDR3 is TGTGCCACCAGCAGAGATCCTGCGACAGATACGCAGTATTTT.